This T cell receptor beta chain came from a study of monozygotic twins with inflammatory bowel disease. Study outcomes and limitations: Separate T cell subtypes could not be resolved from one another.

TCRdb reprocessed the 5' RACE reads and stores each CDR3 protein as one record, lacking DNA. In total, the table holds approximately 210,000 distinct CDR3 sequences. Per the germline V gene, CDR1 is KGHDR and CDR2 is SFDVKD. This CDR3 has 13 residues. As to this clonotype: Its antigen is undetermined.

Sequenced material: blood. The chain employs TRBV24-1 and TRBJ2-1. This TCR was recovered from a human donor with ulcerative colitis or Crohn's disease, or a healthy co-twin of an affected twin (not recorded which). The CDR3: CATSDSQSDEQFF.